This TCR beta chain originates from a study of blood T cell repertoires in COVID-19 (dated by TCRdb to about 2020). In the study overall: The collaborator samples originated in the United States, Italy and Spain and spanned the acute and convalescent phases of COVID-19. Samples came from the ongoing ImmuneRACE study (first 160 participants) plus 1,254 subjects from 6 global collaborators. The prospective study material was composed of cDNA or gDNA derived from T cells, B-cell-depleted T cells, or PBMCs. Nearly every sample came with metadata listing a de-identified subject ID, COVID-19 status, age in years and sex. The repertoires were released in a freely available public database meant as a resource for research on the immune response to SARS-CoV-2. HLA class I and class II types, where available, came from metadata supplied by the sample provider rather than from assay-based typing. Subjects who had been exposed to COVID-19, were actively infected with it, or had recovered from it provided the deeply sampled blood TCRbeta repertoires that made up the dataset.

Study-wide findings and limitations: The quantity of clinical and demographic metadata differed by source and by participant and was supplied without curation.

CDR1 and CDR2, looked up from the germline V gene (reference sequence), are MNHNY and SVGAGI. V is pared back by 2 bases and J by 1 base, with 11 bases lying between the germline termini. The CDR3 spans 15 residues, from the cysteine through the phenylalanine. The retained sequence is limited to the CDR3, 45 bases, with the frame set at the first base. A second Seattle source provided samples from volunteer blood donors who had recovered from COVID-19. Whole blood was collected in K2EDTA tubes by collaborating institutions according to the institutions' own protocols. For TCRbeta analysis, collaborator samples were shipped as frozen whole blood, as isolated PBMCs, or as DNA extracted from either sample type. Turning to this clone: The antigen it recognizes is unknown. No base-level quality is on record; no much larger clone is a single base apart.

The immunoSEQ Assay, a bias-controlled multiplex PCR, was used to amplify TCRbeta CDR3 regions from genomic DNA. In the original analysis: The number of nucleated cells in each sample was estimated from the amplification of reference gene primers within the assay. Sequence reads were collapsed and filtered to measure the absolute abundance of every unique TCRbeta CDR3 rearrangement. For each sample, productive Simpson clonality was calculated as the square root of Simpson's diversity index over productive rearrangements. What TCRdb holds here is the immuneACCESS table cut down to in-frame rearrangements. Part of the clones is not present; checked against another copy, under half of the missing clones reflect an unresolved V gene, and the others are unexplained. V, J and clone size derive from that table, while D and trimming were established from the DNA sequence. Across this sample there are some 250,000 clones, with more than 75% seen only once. Of the sample, just under 1% falls within the top ten clones.

Sequencing was performed on peripheral blood. The sequence was collected from a woman aged 35 to 49 who had recovered from COVID-19. Rearrangement joined TRBV6-6 to TRBJ1-1; the D gene cannot be named for sure. The nucleotides read TGTGCCAGCAGTTACCCCCCCCGGGGGAACACTGAAGCTTTCTTT. The encoded protein is CASSYPPRGNTEAFF.